This T cell receptor beta chain was sequenced during a study of T cells in Graves' hyperthyroidism and ophthalmopathy. From RNA transcripts, TCR beta CDR3 regions were amplified. The HTBI primer set served for first-round RT-PCR of the TCR CDR3. TCRdb used MiXCR to reprocess the multiplex PCR reads, holding one entry per CDR3 protein. The data contain some 530,000 distinct CDR3 sequences, under 25% of them singletons. This CDR3 is built from 15 residues. Germline values: CDR1 WNHNN, CDR2 SYGVQD (reference sequence). V was trimmed by 6 bases and J by 0 bases, leaving 15 bases between them. Fresh peripheral blood, roughly 9.8 ml of it, supplied the PBMCs. This clonotype was seen a handful of times.

The receptor's source is a woman between 70 and 85 years old with Graves' ophthalmopathy. The chain employs TRBV10-1 and TRBJ2-7, with D possibly being TRBD2 (5 bases). Sequencing was done on a sample of blood. The CDR3: CASRRLADSSYEQYF. DNA of the CDR3: TGCGCCAGCAGGCGGCTAGCTGATAGCTCCTACGAGCAGTACTTC.